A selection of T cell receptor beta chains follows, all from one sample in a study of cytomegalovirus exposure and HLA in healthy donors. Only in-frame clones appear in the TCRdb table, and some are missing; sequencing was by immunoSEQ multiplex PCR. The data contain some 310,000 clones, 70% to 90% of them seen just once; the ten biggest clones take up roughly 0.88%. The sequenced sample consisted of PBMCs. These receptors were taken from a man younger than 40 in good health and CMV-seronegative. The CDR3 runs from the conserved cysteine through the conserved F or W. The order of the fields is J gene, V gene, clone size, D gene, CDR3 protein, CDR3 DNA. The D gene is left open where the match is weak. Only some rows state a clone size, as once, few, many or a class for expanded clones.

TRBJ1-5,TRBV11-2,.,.,CASSLSGSNQPQHF,TGTGCCAGCAGCTTATCGGGGAGCAATCAGCCCCAGCATTTT
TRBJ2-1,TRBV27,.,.,CASSLSSGINSYNEQFF,TGTGCCAGCAGTTTATCATCAGGGATCAACTCCTACAATGAGCAGTTCTTC
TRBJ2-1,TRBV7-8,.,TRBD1,CASGQQGVNEQFF,TGTGCCAGCGGCCAGCAGGGGGTAAATGAGCAGTTCTTC
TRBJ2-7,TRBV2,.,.,CASSEVTTESSYEQYF,TGTGCCAGCAGTGAAGTTACGACGGAGAGCTCCTACGAGCAGTACTTC
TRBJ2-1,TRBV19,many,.,CASSLLSGNEQFF,TGTGCCAGTAGTCTCTTGTCGGGGAATGAGCAGTTCTTC
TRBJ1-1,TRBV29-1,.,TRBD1,CSVGRQGRETEAFF,TGCAGCGTAGGAAGACAGGGTAGAGAAACTGAAGCTTTCTTT
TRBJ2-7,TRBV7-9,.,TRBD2,CASSFSGGPGEQYF,TGTGCCAGCAGCTTCAGCGGGGGTCCCGGCGAGCAGTACTTC
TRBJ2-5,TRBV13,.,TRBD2,CASSLGLAGVGQETQYF,TGTGCCAGCAGCTTAGGGCTAGCGGGGGTCGGACAAGAGACCCAGTACTTC
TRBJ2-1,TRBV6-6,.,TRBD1,CASSYEGQGGNEQFF,TGTGCCAGCAGTTATGAGGGACAGGGGGGTAATGAGCAGTTCTTC
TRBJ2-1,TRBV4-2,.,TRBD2,CASSQDPSGVNEQFF,TGTGCCAGCAGCCAAGATCCTAGCGGGGTCAATGAGCAGTTCTTC
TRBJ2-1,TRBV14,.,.,CASSQDPGDSYNEQFF,TGTGCCAGCAGCCAAGATCCGGGGGACTCCTACAATGAGCAGTTCTTC
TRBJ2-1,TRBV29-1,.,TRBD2,CSVKGTSSSYNEQFF,TGCAGCGTAAAGGGGACTAGCAGCTCCTACAATGAGCAGTTCTTC
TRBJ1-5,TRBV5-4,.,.,CASSFGGDQPQHF,TGTGCCAGCAGCTTTGGGGGGGATCAGCCCCAGCATTTT
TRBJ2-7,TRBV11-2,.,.,CASSLEATGAYEQYF,TGTGCCAGCAGCTTAGAAGCGACAGGTGCCTACGAGCAGTACTTC
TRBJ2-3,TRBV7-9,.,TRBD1,CASSLGGQAIHPDTQYF,TGTGCCAGCAGCTTAGGGGGACAGGCCATTCACCCAGATACGCAGTATTTT
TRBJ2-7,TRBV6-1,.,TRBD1,CASSPRQGPYEQYF,TGTGCCAGCAGTCCCAGACAGGGTCCCTACGAGCAGTACTTC
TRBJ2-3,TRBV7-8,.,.,CASSLQNRQITDTQYF,TGTGCCAGCAGCCTCCAAAACAGACAGATCACAGATACGCAGTATTTT
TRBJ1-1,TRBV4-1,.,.,CASSQGTQGSTEAFF,TGCGCCAGCAGCCAAGGGACCCAGGGGAGCACTGAAGCTTTCTTT
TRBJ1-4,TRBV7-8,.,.,CASSPVGTPDEKLFF,TGTGCCAGCAGCCCAGTAGGGACACCCGATGAAAAACTGTTTTTT
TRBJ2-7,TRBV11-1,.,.,CASSAPGSQSSYEQYF,TGTGCCAGCAGCGCTCCGGGATCCCAGAGCTCCTACGAGCAGTACTTC
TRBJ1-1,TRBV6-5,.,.,CASSYETGEAFF,TGTGCCAGCAGTTACGAGACAGGAGAAGCTTTCTTT
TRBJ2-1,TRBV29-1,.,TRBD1,CSVEVHRGQGDEQFF,TGCAGCGTTGAAGTCCACAGGGGGCAAGGAGATGAGCAGTTCTTC
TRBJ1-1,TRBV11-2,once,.,CASSLAQRVAFF,TGTGCCAGCAGCTTAGCGCAACGGGTAGCTTTCTTT
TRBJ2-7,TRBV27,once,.,CASSLSIQGYEQYF,TGTGCCAGCAGTTTATCAATACAGGGATACGAGCAGTACTTC
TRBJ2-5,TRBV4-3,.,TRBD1,CASSQAYLGQGQETQYF,TGCGCCAGCAGCCAAGCTTACCTCGGACAGGGCCAAGAGACCCAGTACTTC
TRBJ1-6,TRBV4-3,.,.,CASSPWGGRSPLHF,TGCGCCAGCAGCCCCTGGGGAGGGCGTTCACCCCTCCACTTT
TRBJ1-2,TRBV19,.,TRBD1,CASSIGTGELYGYTF,TGTGCCAGTAGTATAGGGACAGGGGAGCTCTATGGCTACACCTTC
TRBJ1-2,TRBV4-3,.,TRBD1,CASSPDRGTIYGYTF,TGCGCCAGCAGCCCAGACAGGGGGACAATCTATGGCTACACCTTC
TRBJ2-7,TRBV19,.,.,CASSPFASYEQYF,TGTGCCAGTAGTCCTTTTGCGTCCTACGAGCAGTACTTC
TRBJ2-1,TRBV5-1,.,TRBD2,CASSTRGTSGYNEQFF,TGCGCCAGCAGCACCCGCGGGACTAGCGGATACAATGAGCAGTTCTTC
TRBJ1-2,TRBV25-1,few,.,CASTPGGDYGYTF,TGTGCCAGCACCCCGGGGGGGGACTATGGCTACACCTTC
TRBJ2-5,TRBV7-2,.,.,CASSAADTTQETQYF,TGTGCCAGCAGCGCTGCGGACACCACCCAAGAGACCCAGTACTTC
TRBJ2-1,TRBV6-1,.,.,CASSAGVGTYNEQFF,TGTGCCAGCAGTGCAGGGGTGGGCACCTACAATGAGCAGTTCTTC
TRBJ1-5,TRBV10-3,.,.,CAISSTTVSGNQPQHF,TGTGCCATCAGTTCCACGACGGTGTCGGGGAATCAGCCCCAGCATTTT
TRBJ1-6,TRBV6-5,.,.,CASSYAGFSPLHF,TGTGCCAGCAGTTACGCAGGTTTTTCACCCCTCCACTTT
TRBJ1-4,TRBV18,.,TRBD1,CASSPPGQDNEKLFF,TGTGCCAGCTCACCGCCGGGACAGGATAATGAAAAACTGTTTTTT
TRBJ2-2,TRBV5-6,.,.,CASSLLVLAANTGELFF,TGTGCCAGCAGCTTGTTGGTGTTGGCGGCGAACACCGGGGAGCTGTTTTTT
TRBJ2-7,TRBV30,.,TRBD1,CAWSVPRQGAEEQYF,TGTGCCTGGAGTGTACCCAGACAGGGGGCGGAGGAGCAGTACTTC
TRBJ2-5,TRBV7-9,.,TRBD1,CASSLVFKGTGGEETQYF,TGTGCCAGCAGCTTAGTGTTTAAGGGGACAGGGGGTGAAGAGACCCAGTACTTC
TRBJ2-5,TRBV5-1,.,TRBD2,CASSFLTSGGGETQYF,TGCGCCAGCAGCTTCCTGACTAGCGGGGGAGGAGAGACCCAGTACTTC
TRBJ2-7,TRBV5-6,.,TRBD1,CASSLWFGDRGYEQYF,TGTGCCAGCAGCTTGTGGTTTGGGGACAGGGGCTACGAGCAGTACTTC
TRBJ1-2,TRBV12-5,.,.,CASGLVPGVYGYTF,TGTGCTAGTGGTTTGGTTCCGGGAGTCTATGGCTACACCTTC
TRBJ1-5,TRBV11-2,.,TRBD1,CASSLEGTGINQPQHF,TGTGCCAGCAGCTTAGAAGGGACAGGTATTAATCAGCCCCAGCATTTT
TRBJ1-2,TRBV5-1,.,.,CASSTDGNNYGYTF,TGCGCCAGTTCGACGGACGGGAATAACTATGGCTACACCTTC
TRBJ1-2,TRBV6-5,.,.,CASSGKGRSGGYTF,TGTGCCAGCAGTGGAAAGGGGCGCTCAGGGGGCTACACCTTC
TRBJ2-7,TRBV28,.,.,CASFGGSYEQYF,TGTGCCAGCTTCGGGGGTTCCTACGAGCAGTACTTC